This TCR beta chain was sequenced during a study of T cells in Graves' hyperthyroidism and ophthalmopathy. Amplification of TCR beta CDR3 regions used RNA as the template. In the first-round RT-PCR of the TCR CDR3, the HTBI primer set was used. TCRdb reprocessed the multiplex PCR reads via MiXCR and lists one record per CDR3 protein. The sample consists of 94,000 or so distinct CDR3 sequences, about 51% of them appearing once. Germline V lookup: CDR1 DFQATT, CDR2 SNEGSKA (reference sequence). CDR3 length: 14 amino acids. The V end was cut by 6 bases, the J end by 11 bases, with 23 bases between. The gene calls are TRBV20-1 and TRBJ1-5; tentative D call: TRBD1 (6 bases). The receptor was derived from a woman between 40 and 50 years old with Graves' hyperthyroidism. Sequencing was done on a sample of blood. As DNA, the CDR3 is TGCAGTGCGACAGGAGGGGCAGCCCAAGAGACCCAGCATTTT. Translation: CSATGGAAQETQHF.